The 23 T cell receptor beta chains reported below all come from one sample, sequenced in a study of T cell responses to AZD1222 COVID-19 vaccine. Measured with immunoSEQ multiplex PCR; TCRdb has only the in-frame clones, and not every one. The table has 55,000 to 85,000 clones, around 84% seen once. The specimen comprised peripheral blood, sampled on day 0 of AZD1222 vaccination. Source of these receptors: an adult in good health.

The rearrangement uses TRBV9 and TRBJ1-4; D unclear. Trimming left V 0 bases short and J 6 bases short, with 6 bases between. The germline CDR1 and CDR2 sequences are SGDLS and YYNGEE. CDR3 length: 13 residues. DNA of the CDR3: TGTGCCAGCAGCGTAGGTACAGATGAAAAACTGTTTTTT. Translated, it gives CASSVGTDEKLFF.

This chain joins TRBV4-2 and TRBJ1-2; D might be TRBD1 (5 bases). Germline V gene data show CDR1 as LGHNA and CDR2 as YNFKEQ. V was cut by 0 bases and J by 4 bases, with 15 bases left in between. The CDR3 extends over 16 amino acids. CDR3 residues: CASSQEAGTVFYGYTF. DNA of the CDR3: TGTGCCAGCAGCCAAGAAGCAGGGACCGTTTTCTATGGCTACACCTTC.

This sequence joins TRBV12-5 and TRBJ2-3; 9 bases line up with TRBD2. V trimming: 6 bases; J trimming: 5 bases; junction bases outside the gene matches: 6. There are 14 residues in the CDR3. Germline loops: CDR1 LGHNT, CDR2 FRNRAP. The CDR3 nucleotides read TGTGCTAGTGGCCCGGGACTAGCAAGAGATACGCAGTATTTT. Protein sequence: CASGPGLARDTQYF.

This sequence joins TRBV5-1 and TRBJ1-6, with 7 positions matching TRBD1. Trimming took 5 bases from V and 7 from J; bases not matched to a gene: 6. CDR3 length: 14 amino acids. CDR1 SGHRS and CDR2 YFSETQ come from the germline V gene. The CDR3 DNA reads as TGCGCCAGCAGTTTCGGACAGGAAAATTCACCCCTCCACTTT. The encoded protein is CASSFGQENSPLHF. The full variable domain, rest sourced from reference TRBV5-1 and TRBJ1-6, is KAGVTQTPRYLIKTRGQQVTLSCSPISGHRSVSWYQQTPGQGLQFLFEYFSETQRNKGNFPGRFSGRQFSNSRSEMNVSTLELGDSALYLCASSFGQENSPLHFGNGTRLTVT.

CDR3 residues: CASSGGGDYNEQFF. CDR3 nucleotide sequence: TGTGCCAGCAGTGGGGGGGGAGACTACAATGAGCAGTTCTTC. The chain uses TRBV6-4 and TRBJ2-1, with TRBD2 identical over 7 bases. CDR3 length: 14 residues. Germline CDR1 and CDR2: MRHNA and SNTAGT. V was clipped by 4 bases and J by 3 bases; unmatched bases: 3.

The V and J genes are TRBV5-1 and TRBJ2-7; D remains ambiguous. Trimming shortened V by 1 base and J by 3 bases, and 8 bases separated the two germline ends. The CDR3 runs to 13 residues. In germline, CDR1 is SGHRS, CDR2 YFSETQ. The CDR3 DNA reads as TGCGCCAGCAGCTTGTACAGCAGCTACGAGCAGTACTTC. Translation gives CASSLYSSYEQYF.

The V call is TRBV7-9, the J call TRBJ2-5; TRBD1 aligns across 7 bases. Trimming cost V 3 bases and J 0 bases; bases outside gene matches: 1. Germline V lookup: CDR1 SEHNR, CDR2 FQNEAQ (reference sequence). This CDR3 contains 14 residues. The CDR3 DNA reads TGTGCCAGCAGCTTGACAGGGCACCAAGAGACCCAGTACTTC. Protein sequence: CASSLTGHQETQYF.

This sequence joins TRBV28 and TRBJ2-7; 9 positions agree with TRBD1. This CDR3 contains 15 residues. The trim removed 2 bases at V and 7 bases at J, leaving 9 bases unmatched. Looked up from germline, CDR1 is MDHEN and CDR2 is SYDVKM. In DNA, the CDR3 is TGTGCCAGCAGTTTACCCGGGACAGGGTCCTGGGAGCAGTACTTC. Translated, it gives CASSLPGTGSWEQYF. Full variable domain (outside the CDR3, taken from reference TRBV28 and TRBJ2-7): DVKVTQSSRYLVKRTGEKVFLECVQDMDHENMFWYRQDPGLGLRLIYFSYDVKMKEKGDIPEGYSVSREKKERFSLILESASTNQTSMYLCASSLPGTGSWEQYFGPGTRLTVT.

J is TRBJ2-1 and V is TRBV9, with TRBD2 matching 12 bases. Trimming took 4 bases from V and 1 from J; bases not matched to a gene: 6. CDR1 is SGDLS, CDR2 YYNGEE, per germline. This CDR3 is 17 amino acids long. The CDR3 spells CASSRLAGAYSYNEQFF. Here the CDR3 DNA reads TGTGCCAGCAGCCGACTAGCGGGGGCATATTCCTACAATGAGCAGTTCTTC.

DNA of the CDR3: TGTGCCAGTAGTCCGGGACTCCTCTACGGAGGGGGCAATGAGCAGTTCTTC. This sequence encodes CASSPGLLYGGGNEQFF. This chain joins TRBV19 and TRBJ2-1; D possibly matches TRBD1 or TRBD2 (6 bases each). Per germline, CDR1 LNHDA and CDR2 SQIVND (reference sequence). Trimming cost V 5 bases and J 6 bases, with 23 bases left between them. This CDR3 has 17 residues.

The V and J genes are TRBV7-8 and TRBJ2-7; unclear D gene. This CDR3 contains 14 residues. Germline-derived CDR1 and CDR2 are SGHVS and FQNEAQ. V lost 3 bases and J 3 bases, leaving 12 bases between the germline ends. Written as DNA, the CDR3 is TGTGCCAGCAGCTTGTCAGAGATGTTCTACGAGCAGTACTTC. This codes for CASSLSEMFYEQYF. Supplemented by reference TRBV7-8 and TRBJ2-7, the full variable domain reads GAGVSQSPRYKVAKRGQDVALRCDPISGHVSLFWYQQALGQGPEFLTYFQNEAQLDKSGLPSDRFFAERPEGSVSTLKIQRTQQEDSAVYLCASSLSEMFYEQYFGPGTRLTVT.

The chain recombines TRBV7-9 with TRBJ2-2, with TRBD2 matching 7 bases. Losses at the gene ends were 4 bases for V and 8 bases for J; bases not matched to a gene: 7. CDR3 length: 14 residues. Germline values: CDR1 SEHNR, CDR2 FQNEAQ (reference sequence). The CDR3 DNA reads as TGTGCCAGCAGCTCACTAGCGAGTTCTGGGGAGCTGTTTTTT. Its protein is CASSSLASSGELFF.

In DNA, the CDR3 is TGTGCCTGGAGTGTTGGGGTTATTCGCTACACCTTC. Its translation: CAWSVGVIRYTF. The chain recombines TRBV30 with TRBJ1-2; D call uncertain. This CDR3 is built from 12 residues. V was pared by 0 bases and J by 9 bases, with 11 bases between. Looked up from germline, CDR1 is GTSNPN and CDR2 is SVGIG (reference sequence).

The sample holds many counts of this clone. The V gene is TRBV24-1, the J gene TRBJ1-1; possible D gene TRBD1, 5 bases. V shed 5 bases and J shed 5 bases, with 8 bases lying between them. There are 12 residues in the CDR3. In germline, CDR1 is KGHDR, CDR2 SFDVKD. CDR3 sequence (DNA): TGTGCCACCAGTGGAGGGGATACTGAAGCTTTCTTT. Translated: CATSGGDTEAFF.

V usage is TRBV4-2 and J usage is TRBJ1-5; 8 bases map to TRBD1. From germline, CDR1 is LGHNA and CDR2 YNFKEQ. This CDR3 spans 15 amino acids. Trimming cost V 3 bases and J 5 bases; bases outside gene matches: 6. The CDR3: CASSQEGQGYQPQHF. The CDR3 DNA is TGTGCCAGCAGCCAGGAAGGACAGGGCTATCAGCCCCAGCATTTT.

This chain connects TRBV3-1 (or the pseudogene TRBV3-2) to TRBJ2-3; maybe TRBD2 (5 bases). The V gene lost 0 bases and the J gene lost 2 bases, with 15 bases spanning the gap. The CDR3 spans 17 residues. Per the germline V gene, CDR1 is LGHDT and CDR2 is YNNKEL (reference sequence). CDR3 amino acids: CASSQEMRVGITDTQYF. CDR3 sequence (DNA): TGTGCCAGCAGCCAAGAAATGCGGGTTGGCATCACAGATACGCAGTATTTT.

This clone was detected once. The chain combines TRBV10-3 with TRBJ2-7, with 8 bases fitting TRBD2. Per the germline V gene, CDR1 is ENHRY and CDR2 is SYGVKD. Trimming cost V 7 bases and J 2 bases; bases outside gene matches: 4. There are 13 residues in the CDR3. The CDR3: CAITAGVTYEQYF. CDR3 in DNA: TGTGCCATCACAGCGGGGGTTACCTACGAGCAGTACTTC.

This chain connects TRBV9 to TRBJ1-1; D gene unclear. CDR1 and CDR2 from the germline V gene are SGDLS and YYNGEE. V lost 4 bases to trimming and J lost 5 bases, with 18 bases between them. The CDR3 is made up of 15 amino acids. CDR3 region: CASSHQFTTGTEAFF. The CDR3 nucleotides read TGTGCCAGCAGCCACCAATTTACCACGGGGACTGAAGCTTTCTTT.

The chain has TRBV28 and TRBJ1-2; 7 nucleotides match TRBD1. The trim removed 7 bases at V and 4 bases at J, leaving 6 bases unmatched. Germline assignment: CDR1 MDHEN and CDR2 SYDVKM. The CDR3 runs 13 residues. The CDR3 nucleotides are TGTGCCAGCATACGACAGGGCCTCTATGGCTACACCTTC. This gives the protein CASIRQGLYGYTF.

The chain carries TRBV7-9 and TRBJ1-2; D gene unclear. Germline V gives CDR1 SEHNR, CDR2 FQNEAQ (reference sequence). The CDR3 is 15 amino acids. The ends were cut back, 3 bases at V and 2 bases at J, with 13 bases in the middle. CDR3 nucleotide sequence: TGTGCCAGCAGCTTCTGGCGCCCACCAAACTATGGCTACACCTTC. Residues: CASSFWRPPNYGYTF.

V usage is TRBV28 and J usage is TRBJ2-1; 7 bases are a match to TRBD1. Trimming at V came to 10 bases and at J to 9 bases, leaving 9 bases not matched to a gene. CDR3 length: 12 residues. The germline gives CDR1 MDHEN, CDR2 SYDVKM. The CDR3 nucleotides are TGTGCCACCCAGGGGGTAAGCGTTGAGCAGTTCTTC. It translates to CATQGVSVEQFF.

The chain's CDR3 is CASSLVGLAGGNEQFF. The DNA of the CDR3 is TGTGCCAGCAGCTTAGTCGGACTAGCGGGGGGGAATGAGCAGTTCTTC. The V and J genes are TRBV7-2 and TRBJ2-1; 15 bases align to TRBD2. V lost 1 base and J lost 7; bases outside the gene matches: 2. Germline assignment: CDR1 SGHTA and CDR2 FQGNSA. There are 16 residues in the CDR3.

The V call is TRBV3-1 (or the pseudogene TRBV3-2), the J call TRBJ2-3, with 10 nucleotides matching TRBD2. Germline trimming cut 5 bases from V and 1 base from J; bases unmatched to any gene: 3. Germline CDR1 is LGHDT and CDR2 is YNNKEL (reference sequence). The CDR3 consists of 15 residues. The CDR3 nucleotides read TGTGCCAGCAGCGGGAGCGGGGGGGGCACAGATACGCAGTATTTT. Encoded protein: CASSGSGGGTDTQYF.